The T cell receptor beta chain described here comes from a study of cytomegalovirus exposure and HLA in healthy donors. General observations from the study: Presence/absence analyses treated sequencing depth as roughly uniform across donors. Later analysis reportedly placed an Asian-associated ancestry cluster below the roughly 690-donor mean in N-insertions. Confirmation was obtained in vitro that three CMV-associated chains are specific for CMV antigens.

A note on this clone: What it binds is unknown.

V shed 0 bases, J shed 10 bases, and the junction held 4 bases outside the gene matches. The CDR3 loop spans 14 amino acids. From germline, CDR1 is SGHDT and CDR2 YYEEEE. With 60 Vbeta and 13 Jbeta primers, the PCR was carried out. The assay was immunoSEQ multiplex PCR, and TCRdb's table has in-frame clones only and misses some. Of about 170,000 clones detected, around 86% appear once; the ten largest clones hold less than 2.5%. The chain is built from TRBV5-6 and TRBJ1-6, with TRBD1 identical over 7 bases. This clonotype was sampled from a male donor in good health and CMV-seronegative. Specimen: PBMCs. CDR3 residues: CASSLGDRDSPLHF. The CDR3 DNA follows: TGTGCCAGCAGCTTGGGAGACAGGGACTCACCCCTCCACTTT.